Below are 13 T cell receptor beta chains sequenced from a single sample in a study of T cell responses to AZD1222 COVID-19 vaccine. Profiling relied on immunoSEQ multiplex PCR, and the TCRdb table lists in-frame clones only, not all of them. The table records approximately 180,000 clones, 85% to 95% of them present only once. Sample: peripheral blood, taken on day 0 of AZD1222 vaccination. The receptors derive from an adult in good health.

Written as DNA, the CDR3 is TGCAGCGTTAATCCCTCCGGCACAGATACGCAGTATTTT. It codes for CSVNPSGTDTQYF. The chain recombines TRBV29-1 with TRBJ2-3, with unresolved D. V was cut by 5 bases and J by 1 base, with 10 bases left in between. Looked up from germline, CDR1 is SQVTM and CDR2 is ANQGSEA. The CDR3 runs to 13 residues.

This clone has a single count. The V call is TRBV12-5, the J call TRBJ1-2; D gene uncertain. V shed 2 bases and J shed 2 bases, with 9 bases lying between them. Germline V gene data show CDR1 as LGHNT and CDR2 as FRNRAP. This CDR3 contains 14 residues. CDR3 loop: CASGLIAGNYGYTF. For the CDR3, the DNA is TGTGCTAGTGGTTTGATAGCAGGCAACTATGGCTACACCTTC.

This chain links TRBV11-2 with TRBJ1-3, with D possibly matching TRBD1 (5 bases). The germline gives CDR1 SGHAT, CDR2 FQNNGV. The V gene lost 5 bases and the J gene lost 0 bases, with 11 bases spanning the gap. The CDR3 totals 15 residues. The CDR3 DNA is TGTGCCAGCAGCGTTGACAGTGTCTCTGGAAACACCATATATTTT. It codes for CASSVDSVSGNTIYF.

The genes are TRBV2 and TRBJ1-5; tentative D call: TRBD1 (6 bases). CDR3 length equals 14 residues. V lost 6 bases to trimming and J lost 0 bases, with 9 bases between them. Germline V gene sequence: CDR1 SNHLY, CDR2 FYNNEI. In DNA form, the CDR3 reads TGTGCCAGCAGGGACAGATATAGCAATCAGCCCCAGCATTTT. Encoded protein: CASRDRYSNQPQHF.

There are a few counts of this clone. The CDR3 protein is CASSLDGVGGYTF. CDR3 nucleotide sequence: TGTGCCAGCAGCTTGGATGGGGTTGGAGGCTACACCTTC. The rearrangement uses TRBV5-4 and TRBJ1-2; the D is unclear. Trimming cost V 0 bases and J 8 bases, with 11 bases left between them. CDR1 and CDR2 (germline): SGHNT, YYREEE (reference sequence). The CDR3 has 13 amino acids.

The genes are TRBV19 and TRBJ1-5, with 7 bases that match TRBD1. V was clipped by 4 bases and J by 4 bases; unmatched bases: 1. The CDR3 loop spans 13 amino acids. The V gene's germline CDR1 is LNHDA and CDR2 SQIVND (reference sequence). CDR3 residues: CASSRGQNQPQHF. CDR3 sequence (DNA): TGTGCCAGTAGTAGGGGACAGAATCAGCCCCAGCATTTT.

This rearrangement joins TRBV30 to TRBJ2-2; D possibly uses TRBD1 or TRBD2 (6 bases each). Trimming left V 3 bases short and J 8 bases short, with 13 bases between. This CDR3 is 13 amino acids long. Germline CDR1 GTSNPN, CDR2 SVGIG (reference sequence). The CDR3 bases are TGTGCCTGGAGACCGGGGGCTACGGGGGAGCTGTTTTTT. Amino acid sequence: CAWRPGATGELFF.

The chain is built from TRBV3-1 (or the pseudogene TRBV3-2) and TRBJ1-3, with D possibly TRBD1 on 6 matching bases. The CDR3 contains 15 residues. The V and J ends lost 3 bases and 7 bases respectively, with 16 bases between them. Germline CDR1 is LGHDT and CDR2 is YNNKEL (reference sequence). This chain's CDR3 is CASSQGGGERNTIYF. CDR3 in DNA: TGTGCCAGCAGCCAGGGGGGGGGCGAGAGGAACACCATATATTTT.

The chain has TRBV30 and TRBJ1-1; TRBD1 might be the D (6 bases). CDR3 length: 17 residues. Germline values: CDR1 GTSNPN, CDR2 SVGIG (reference sequence). The V end was cut by 0 bases, the J end by 0 bases, with 17 bases between. The DNA of the CDR3 is TGTGCCTGGAGTGTACGTTTCGACAGGAGCTTGAACACTGAAGCTTTCTTT. It encodes CAWSVRFDRSLNTEAFF.

This sequence joins TRBV9 and TRBJ1-4, with no clear D. Trimming shortened V by 4 bases and J by 1 base, and 14 bases separated the two germline ends. Looked up from germline, CDR1 is SGDLS and CDR2 is YYNGEE. The CDR3 runs 16 residues. Written as DNA, the CDR3 is TGTGCCAGCAGCCTGAGTCCGGGCCGAACTAATGAAAAACTGTTTTTT. It yields the protein CASSLSPGRTNEKLFF. The whole variable domain, filled in from reference TRBV9 and TRBJ1-4, reads DSGVTQTPKHLITATGQRVTLRCSPRSGDLSVYWYQQSLDQGLQFLIQYYNGEERAKGNILERFSAQQFPDLHSELNLSSLELGDSALYFCASSLSPGRTNEKLFFGSGTQLSVL.

The CDR3 bases are TGTGCCAGCAGCCAAAAAGGGACAGCAACTAATGAAAAACTGTTTTTT. Its protein is CASSQKGTATNEKLFF. The chain carries TRBV7-9 and TRBJ1-4; 7 bases are shared with TRBD1. The CDR3 extends over 16 amino acids. With 5 bases clipped from V and 0 bases from J, the junction kept 6 bases outside the gene matches. Per germline, CDR1 SEHNR and CDR2 FQNEAQ (reference sequence). Full variable domain (remainder filled in from reference TRBV7-9 and TRBJ1-4): DTGVSQNPRHKITKRGQNVTFRCDPISEHNRLYWYRQTLGQGPEFLTYFQNEAQLEKSRLLSDRFSAERPKGSFSTLEIQRTEQGDSAMYLCASSQKGTATNEKLFFGSGTQLSVL.

The chain employs TRBV25-1 and TRBJ1-2; TRBD1 might be the D (6 bases). Trimming removed 6 bases from V and 0 bases from J, with 14 bases in between. The CDR3 is 15 amino acids. CDR1 is MGHDK and CDR2 is SYGVNS in the germline V gene. Here the CDR3 DNA reads TGTGCCAGCAGCACAACAGGGAGAGCTAACTATGGCTACACCTTC. It encodes CASSTTGRANYGYTF.

V and J are TRBV28 and TRBJ1-2; D may be TRBD1 (5 bases). V was cut by 6 bases and J by 4 bases, with 12 bases left in between. CDR1 and CDR2 (germline): MDHEN, SYDVKM. The CDR3 is 13 residues long. CDR3 DNA: TGTGCCAGCAGCCAAGGGGCAGCCTATGGCTACACCTTC. This translates into CASSQGAAYGYTF.